What follows are 21 T cell receptor beta chains derived from one specimen sequenced in a study of blood T cells in healthy people across ages. The authors ran a second PCR of about 6 to 11 cycles using a sample-barcoded 5' primer and a J-beta primer mix. TCRdb re-derived calls from the 5' RACE reads in MiXCR, one entry per CDR3 protein. The sample gives about 1.6 million distinct CDR3 sequences, roughly 30% of which show up once; roughly 10% is in the top ten. Sequenced material: blood. The receptors come from a woman under 40 in good health.

Only a few counts were recorded for this clonotype. This chain links TRBV6-1 with TRBJ1-4; TRBD1 aligns across 9 bases. The CDR3 is 13 residues long. Germline V gene sequence: CDR1 MNHNS, CDR2 SASEGT. The junction had 7 bases not matched to a gene; V was cut back by 9 bases and J by 8 bases. CDR3 nucleotides: TGTGCCAGTCGGACAGGGGTTGGAGAAAAACTGTTTTTT. Protein: CASRTGVGEKLFF.

This clonotype was detected many times. The chain links TRBV4-1 to TRBJ2-1, with D hard to call. The CDR3 runs 16 residues. CDR1 is MGHRA and CDR2 is YSYEKL in the germline V gene. Trimming stripped 1 base from V and 4 bases from J, with 14 bases between. The CDR3 DNA reads as TGCGCCAGCAGCCAAGTGGATTTGATAAAATACAATGAGCAGTTCTTC. As protein: CASSQVDLIKYNEQFF.

V gene TRBV5-1 combines with J gene TRBJ2-2, with D possibly matching TRBD1 (6 bases). Germline CDR1 and CDR2: SGHRS and YFSETQ. The ends were cut back, 5 bases at V and 2 bases at J, with 13 bases in the middle. The length of the CDR3 is 15 residues. The CDR3 region has the DNA TGCGCCAGCAGTCAGCAGACAGGAAACACCGGGGAGCTGTTTTTT. This sequence encodes CASSQQTGNTGELFF.

This clonotype was counted only a few times. The chain employs TRBV20-1 and TRBJ1-3; 7 positions agree with TRBD1. The junction had 4 bases not matched to a gene; V was cut back by 1 base and J by 4 bases. Per the germline V gene, CDR1 is DFQATT and CDR2 is SNEGSKA (reference sequence). This CDR3 region has 14 residues. In DNA form, the CDR3 reads TGCAGTGCTAGAGGAGGGGGCGACGGAAACACCATATATTTT. Its protein product is CSARGGGDGNTIYF.

Regarding this clonotype: The junction and the germline gene differ at one end; a read error may be behind it. The chain uses TRBV3-1 and TRBJ1-5; 8 positions match TRBD1. The CDR3 is 17 residues long. Germline V gives CDR1 LGHDT, CDR2 YNNKEL (reference sequence). Written as DNA, the CDR3 is TGTACCAGCAGCCAAGGGCCCCTGACAGGGGAGGATCAGCCCCAGCATTTT. Amino acid sequence: CTSSQGPLTGEDQPQHF.

This clonotype was detected a few times. V and J are TRBV6-6 and TRBJ1-5; D is perhaps TRBD1 (5 bases). The V end was cut by 8 bases, the J end by 5 bases, with 10 bases between. Per the germline V gene, CDR1 is MNHNY and CDR2 is SVGAGI (reference sequence). This CDR3 is 12 amino acids long. The CDR3 reads CASGTGDQPQHF. CDR3 sequence (DNA): TGTGCCAGCGGGACCGGGGATCAGCCCCAGCATTTT.

This chain joins TRBV20-1 and TRBJ2-4; 16 bases line up with TRBD2. TRBJ2-7 explains the end of the DNA better; the J call may be wrong. The CDR3 is 14 residues long. The V gene's germline CDR1 is DFQATT and CDR2 SNEGSKA (reference sequence). CDR3 sequence reads: CSAEGTSGRAEQYF. CDR3 bases: TGCAGTGCTGAAGGGACTAGCGGGAGGGCCGAGCAGTACTTC.

The chain uses TRBV11-2 and TRBJ1-2; D is undetermined. This CDR3 is built from 16 residues. Germline V gene data show CDR1 as SGHAT and CDR2 as FQNNGV. Deletions cut 5 bases from V and 0 bases from J, with 16 bases between. The CDR3 here is CASSALRQRANYGYTF. The CDR3 coding sequence is TGTGCCAGCAGCGCCCTGAGGCAGCGAGCTAACTATGGCTACACCTTC.

The V gene is TRBV5-6, the J gene TRBJ1-2; TRBD1 might be the D (6 bases). Trimming cost V 4 bases and J 4 bases, with 17 bases left between them. Germline V CDR1 and CDR2: SGHDT, YYEEEE. The CDR3 contains 15 residues. CDR3 amino acids: CASSLGQPEGYGYTF. The DNA of the CDR3 is TGTGCCAGCAGCCTAGGACAGCCGGAGGGCTATGGCTACACCTTC.

This clonotype was counted between two and nine times. V is TRBV9 and J is TRBJ2-7; the D gene is possibly TRBD2 (6 bases). The germline V gene encodes CDR1 SGDLS and CDR2 YYNGEE. The CDR3 consists of 16 residues. Deletions cut 0 bases from V and 0 bases from J, with 13 bases between. The CDR3 nucleotides read TGTGCCAGCAGCGTAGCGAGTAGCGGTAGCTCCTACGAGCAGTACTTC. Translated: CASSVASSGSSYEQYF.

A few counts support this clonotype. This sequence joins TRBV7-9 and TRBJ1-2; D unresolved. The germline gives CDR1 SEHNR, CDR2 FQNEAQ (reference sequence). There are 14 residues in the CDR3. V was clipped by 5 bases and J by 6 bases, with 16 bases between them. The CDR3 nucleotides read TGTGCCAGCAGCCCCCCGTCTAGGGTTGATGGCTACACCTTC. Its protein is CASSPPSRVDGYTF.

This clonotype has only a few counts. The genes are TRBV20-1 and TRBJ1-2, with no clear D. V was shortened by 4 bases and J by 3 bases, with 9 bases between the two germline ends. The CDR3 is 12 residues long. From germline, CDR1 is DFQATT and CDR2 SNEGSKA (reference sequence). The CDR3 protein is CSAKAEDYGYTF. The CDR3 region has the DNA TGCAGTGCTAAGGCGGAAGACTATGGCTACACCTTC.

The J gene is TRBJ2-7, the V gene TRBV9, with D unclear. The CDR3 has 14 residues. The germline V and J ends were trimmed by 1 base and 5 bases, with 13 bases remaining between them. Looked up from germline, CDR1 is SGDLS and CDR2 is YYNGEE. The DNA of the CDR3 is TGTGCCAGCAGCGTATCCCCTAAGGAGAACGAGCAGTACTTC. Translated, it gives CASSVSPKENEQYF.

The chain carries TRBV20-1 and TRBJ1-3; D may be TRBD1 (5 bases). The germline V gene has CDR1 DFQATT and CDR2 SNEGSKA (reference sequence). V gave up 0 bases and J gave up 4 bases, with 10 bases separating them. CDR3 length: 14 residues. CDR3 region: CSARDGTRGNTIYF. In nucleotides, the CDR3 is TGCAGTGCTAGAGACGGGACTCGAGGAAACACCATATATTTT.

V gene TRBV18 combines with J gene TRBJ1-1; D unclear. The ends were cut back, 1 base at V and 1 base at J, with 10 bases in the middle. The CDR3 covers 15 residues. Germline CDR1 and CDR2: KGHSH and LQKENI. The CDR3 loop reads CASSPRPGWNTEAFF. CDR3 in DNA: TGTGCCAGCTCACCACGACCGGGGTGGAACACTGAAGCTTTCTTT.

The chain combines TRBV5-1 with TRBJ2-4, with 8 nucleotides matching TRBD1. The CDR3 is 14 residues long. CDR1 and CDR2 from the germline V gene are SGHRS and YFSETQ. Trimming took 5 bases from V and 7 from J; bases not matched to a gene: 8. CDR3 in amino acids: CASRSGQGANIQYF. The CDR3 DNA reads as TGCGCCAGCAGATCGGGGCAGGGGGCTAACATTCAGTACTTC.

The chain couples TRBV6-1 to TRBJ2-3, with D maybe TRBD2 (6 bases). Germline CDR1 is MNHNS and CDR2 is SASEGT. Trimming pared 10 bases from V and 2 bases from J, leaving 16 bases between. This CDR3 is 14 amino acids long. Here the CDR3 DNA reads TGTGCCACCACTGGGTGGGGACTCACAGATACGCAGTATTTT. Its protein is CATTGWGLTDTQYF.

V is TRBV6-2 or TRBV6-3 and J is TRBJ2-1; D is perhaps TRBD1 or TRBD2 (5 bases each). The V gene's germline CDR1 is MNHEY and CDR2 SVGEGT. CDR3 length equals 16 residues. Deletions cut 5 bases from V and 2 bases from J, with 16 bases between. For the CDR3, the DNA is TGTGCCAGCAGTAGGGACCGAGCAGCCACCTACAATGAGCAGTTCTTC. Translating gives CASSRDRAATYNEQFF.

V and J are TRBV20-1 and TRBJ2-3; 12 nucleotides align to TRBD2. The germline V gene encodes CDR1 DFQATT and CDR2 SNEGSKA (reference sequence). The length of the CDR3 is 17 residues. The trim removed 6 bases at V and 2 bases at J, leaving 12 bases unmatched. CDR3 loop: CSAQLAGGQGPTDTQYF. In nucleotides, the CDR3 is TGCAGTGCCCAACTAGCGGGGGGCCAGGGCCCCACAGATACGCAGTATTTT.

The rearrangement links TRBV7-9 to TRBJ2-2; 9 nucleotides line up with TRBD2. Germline CDR1 reads SEHNR; CDR2 reads FQNEAQ (reference sequence). The CDR3 has 17 amino acids. V shed 7 bases and J 1 base; nucleotides not matched to a gene: 10. The DNA of the CDR3 is TGTGCCAGCACCGTGTCGAATAGCGGGGGGAACACCGGGGAGCTGTTTTTT. Protein: CASTVSNSGGNTGELFF.

Of note for this clonotype: A much bigger clone sits one base away, suggesting this may be a read error. The chain couples TRBV3-1 to TRBJ2-7; D is undetermined. The last part of the DNA fits TRBJ2-5 better; the J call may be wrong. The germline gives CDR1 LGHDT, CDR2 YNNKEL (reference sequence). This CDR3 contains 15 residues. This CDR3 is CAGSQGSRSGETQYF. The CDR3 region has the DNA TGTGCCGGCAGCCAAGGATCACGATCCGGAGAGACCCAGTACTTC.